Below are 3 T cell receptor beta chains sequenced from a single sample in a study of Tregs in tolerant kidney transplant recipients. The method was immunoSEQ multiplex PCR; TCRdb's version includes in-frame clones alone and lacks a portion of them. The sample holds 100,000 to 130,000 clones, 90% seen once. Sequenced here: CD4+ T cells from blood, sampled before the transplant. The receptors come from a human donor who received a combined kidney and bone marrow transplant.

This clone was found once. The CDR3 loop reads CASSQPREPQHF. As DNA, the CDR3 is TGCGCCAGCAGCCAACCCAGGGAGCCCCAGCATTTT. This chain joins TRBV4-1 and TRBJ1-5; TRBD1 is a possible D gene (5 bases). The CDR3 sequence is 12 residues long. The germline V and J ends were trimmed by 2 bases and 8 bases, with 7 bases remaining between them. Germline CDR1 is MGHRA and CDR2 is YSYEKL.

There are a few counts of this clone. The chain has TRBV5-4 and TRBJ2-7; 9 bases agree with TRBD1. J lost 6 bases, V lost 5 bases, and 6 bases had no gene match. This CDR3 is built from 13 residues. Germline-derived CDR1 and CDR2 are SGHNT and YYREEE (reference sequence). The CDR3 is CASSGTGSREQYF. The DNA for the CDR3 is TGTGCCAGCAGTGGGACAGGGTCGCGCGAGCAGTACTTC. Looking up the rest from reference TRBV5-4 and TRBJ2-7 gives the full variable domain: ETGVTQSPTHLIKTRGQQVTLRCSSQSGHNTVSWYQQALGQGPQFIFQYYREEENGRGNFPPRFSGLQFPNYSSELNVNALELDDSALYLCASSGTGSREQYFGPGTRLTVT.

This chain connects TRBV28 to TRBJ2-1; 12 positions agree with TRBD1. V was pared by 7 bases and J by 8 bases, with 3 bases of the junction left unmatched. Germline values: CDR1 MDHEN, CDR2 SYDVKM. The CDR3 spans 13 residues. CDR3: CASKGQGAYEQFF. The CDR3 DNA reads as TGTGCCAGCAAGGGACAGGGGGCATATGAGCAGTTCTTC.